This passage covers 28 T cell receptor beta chains from one sample sequenced in a study of blood T cell repertoires in COVID-19. Assay used: immunoSEQ multiplex PCR; TCRdb lists only in-frame clones, some missing. The profile covers fewer than 450,000 clones, with approximately 91% appearing a single time and 2% to 2.5% taken by the ten largest. Sequencing was done on a sample of PBMCs or T cells enriched from blood (not recorded which). The receptors shown here come from a woman aged 40 to 49 with acute COVID-19.

Only one count was recorded for this clone. The chain is built from TRBV5-1 and TRBJ2-1; TRBD1 might be the D (6 bases). Per germline, CDR1 SGHRS and CDR2 YFSETQ. The length of the CDR3 is 14 residues. V was clipped by 4 bases and J by 3 bases, with 11 bases between them. This chain's CDR3 is CASSPGQSYNEQFF. CDR3 bases: TGCGCCAGCAGCCCCGGACAGAGCTACAATGAGCAGTTCTTC.

The chain has TRBV30 and TRBJ1-4; D might be TRBD1 (6 bases). Germline V gene lookup returns CDR1 GTSNPN and CDR2 SVGIG (reference sequence). This CDR3 is 13 amino acids long. Trimming left V 3 bases short and J 2 bases short, with 7 bases between. The CDR3 is CAWSQGTNEKLFF. Here the CDR3 DNA reads TGTGCCTGGAGCCAGGGGACTAATGAAAAACTGTTTTTT.

With respect to this clone: Different DNA sequences within this sample yield the same CDR3. The V gene is TRBV4-1, the J gene TRBJ1-2; D possibly corresponds to TRBD1 (5 bases). This CDR3 spans 14 amino acids. The V end was cut by 0 bases, the J end by 4 bases, with 9 bases between. The germline gives CDR1 MGHRA, CDR2 YSYEKL. CDR3 coding DNA: TGCGCCAGCAGCCAAGATCCGGGGGGCTATGGCTACACCTTC. This encodes CASSQDPGGYGYTF.

This chain connects TRBV5-4 to TRBJ2-1; D is unresolved. The germline V and J ends were trimmed by 4 bases and 6 bases, with 11 bases remaining between them. In germline, CDR1 is SGHNT, CDR2 YYREEE (reference sequence). The CDR3 runs to 13 residues. The CDR3 spells CASSPSSPNEQFF. In DNA, the CDR3 is TGTGCCAGCAGCCCTTCAAGCCCCAATGAGCAGTTCTTC. The whole variable domain, filled in from reference TRBV5-4 and TRBJ2-1, reads ETGVTQSPTHLIKTRGQQVTLRCSSQSGHNTVSWYQQALGQGPQFIFQYYREEENGRGNFPPRFSGLQFPNYSSELNVNALELDDSALYLCASSPSSPNEQFFGPGTRLTVL.

This chain connects TRBV3-1 (or the pseudogene TRBV3-2) to TRBJ2-3; tentatively, D is TRBD2 (6 bases). Trimming left V 0 bases short and J 2 bases short, with 12 bases between. Germline CDR1 LGHDT, CDR2 YNNKEL (reference sequence). There are 16 residues in the CDR3. The CDR3 reads CASSQEKGLPTDTQYF. The CDR3 DNA is TGTGCCAGCAGCCAAGAAAAGGGACTTCCCACAGATACGCAGTATTTT.

The rearrangement links TRBV7-2 to TRBJ1-3; D uncertain. CDR1 is SGHTA and CDR2 is FQGNSA in the germline V gene. CDR3 length: 14 residues. V was clipped by 5 bases and J by 0 bases, with 8 bases between them. CDR3 sequence: CASSPLYSGNTIYF. The CDR3 DNA reads TGTGCCAGCAGCCCCTTATACTCTGGAAACACCATATATTTT.

This chain links TRBV4-2 with TRBJ2-7, with 7 bases fitting TRBD2. J gave up 0 bases and V 1 base, and 0 bases lay outside the gene matches. Per the germline V gene, CDR1 is LGHNA and CDR2 is YNFKEQ. This CDR3 contains 14 residues. This CDR3 is CASSQGTSSYEQYF. As DNA, the CDR3 is TGTGCCAGCAGCCAAGGGACTAGCTCCTACGAGCAGTACTTC.

J is TRBJ1-1 and V is TRBV21-1; the listed D gene, TRBD1, was not tested against the DNA. TRBV21-1 is reported as a pseudogene. The CDR3 contains 13 residues. The CDR3 loop is CASSKRDREGAFF. CDR3 in DNA: TGTGCCAGCAGCAAACGGGACAGGGAGGGAGCTTTCTTT.

The V and J genes are TRBV9 and TRBJ2-3; a weak D match, TRBD2 (5 bases). This CDR3 spans 15 amino acids. CDR1 and CDR2 (germline): SGDLS, YYNGEE. The V end lost 1 base, the J end lost 1 base, and 10 bases lay between the germline ends. The CDR3 coding sequence is TGTGCCAGCAGCGTAAAAGCGGCCCGCACAGATACGCAGTATTTT. Translating it yields CASSVKAARTDTQYF.

This chain uses TRBV19 with TRBJ1-3; TRBD1 agrees at 7 bases. The CDR3 has 15 residues. J lost 0 bases, V lost 8 bases, and 7 bases had no gene match. The germline CDR1 and CDR2 sequences are LNHDA and SQIVND (reference sequence). As DNA, the CDR3 is TGTGCCAGTTCCGGGACAGTTAACTCTGGAAACACCATATATTTT. Its translation: CASSGTVNSGNTIYF. Full variable domain (rest looked up from reference TRBV19 and TRBJ1-3): DGGITQSPKYLFRKEGQNVTLSCEQNLNHDAMYWYRQDPGQGLRLIYYSQIVNDFQKGDIAEGYSVSREKKESFPLTVTSAQKNPTAFYLCASSGTVNSGNTIYFGEGSWLTVV.

The chain recombines TRBV12-3 or TRBV12-4 with TRBJ2-7; D not resolved. Between the trimmed V and J ends, which lost 1 base and 3 bases, there was a span of 7 bases. CDR3 length equals 13 residues. The CDR3 sequence: CASSLGVIYEQYF. Written as DNA, the CDR3 is TGTGCCAGCAGTTTAGGAGTCATCTACGAGCAGTACTTC.

With regard to this clone: This sample includes further DNA sequences coding for the same CDR3. The chain joins TRBV5-1 to TRBJ1-1, with D tentatively TRBD1 (6 bases). This CDR3 has 14 amino acids. Trimming shortened V by 4 bases and J by 1 base, and 11 bases separated the two germline ends. The V gene's germline CDR1 is SGHRS and CDR2 YFSETQ. CDR3 residues: CASSLGTQNTEAFF. The CDR3 region has the DNA TGCGCCAGCAGCCTCGGGACACAGAACACTGAAGCTTTCTTT.

CDR3 protein: CASSFPLGPNMNTEAFF. DNA of the CDR3: TGTGCCAGCAGCTTTCCCCTGGGCCCTAATATGAACACTGAAGCTTTCTTT. The V and J genes are TRBV7-6 and TRBJ1-1, with D unresolved. The germline CDR1 and CDR2 sequences are SGHVS and FNYEAQ. V dropped 3 bases and J dropped 0 bases, with 17 bases sitting between them. The CDR3 contains 17 residues.

As concerns this clone: One junction end disagrees with the germline gene, perhaps due to a read error. The rearrangement joins TRBV19 to TRBJ1-2, with 7 bases fitting TRBD1. The CDR3 sequence is 15 residues long. From germline, CDR1 is LNHDA and CDR2 SQIVND (reference sequence). CDR3 amino acids: CASSTRPTGNYGYTF. The DNA of the CDR3 is TGTGCCAGTAGTACCCGACCGACAGGGAACTACGGCTACACCTTC. Filled out from reference TRBV19 and TRBJ1-2, the complete variable domain reads DGGITQSPKYLFRKEGQNVTLSCEQNLNHDAMYWYRQDPGQGLRLIYYSQIVNDFQKGDIAEGYSVSREKKESFPLTVTSAQKNPTAFYLCASSTRPTGNYGYTFGSGTRLTVV.

The chain couples TRBV6-1 to TRBJ1-2; a weak D match, TRBD1 (6 bases). From germline, CDR1 is MNHNS and CDR2 SASEGT. This CDR3 has 14 residues. V was clipped by 2 bases and J by 6 bases, with 13 bases between them. In DNA, the CDR3 is TGTGCCAGCAGTGAAACAATGAGGACAGATGGCTACACCTTC. As protein: CASSETMRTDGYTF.

The chain carries TRBV5-4 and TRBJ1-2; D might be TRBD1 (5 bases). This CDR3 is built from 13 residues. The V end lost 2 bases, the J end lost 2 bases, and 7 bases lay between the germline ends. CDR1 is SGHNT and CDR2 is YYREEE in the germline V gene (reference sequence). This CDR3 reads CASSFGGNYGYTF. CDR3 bases: TGTGCCAGCAGCTTCGGGGGAAACTATGGCTACACCTTC.

This clone has a single count. The rearrangement uses TRBV5-4 and TRBJ2-5, with 11 positions matching TRBD2. Germline V gene lookup returns CDR1 SGHNT and CDR2 YYREEE (reference sequence). The J segment lost 2 bases and the V segment lost 2 bases, leaving 11 bases of the junction unmatched. The CDR3 is made up of 18 amino acids. CDR3 sequence: CASSLLAGVTRGQETQYF. The CDR3 nucleotides read TGTGCCAGCAGCTTACTAGCGGGGGTTACGAGGGGTCAAGAGACCCAGTACTTC.

The chain employs TRBV30 and TRBJ1-6, with TRBD1 as a possible D gene (6 bases). This CDR3 is 13 amino acids long. Per germline, CDR1 GTSNPN and CDR2 SVGIG (reference sequence). V was trimmed by 0 bases and J by 10 bases, leaving 10 bases between them. CDR3 sequence: CAWSVRGNSPLHF. The CDR3 DNA sequence: TGTGCCTGGAGTGTGAGGGGGAACTCACCCCTCCACTTT. The variable domain in full, with the rest retrieved from reference TRBV30 and TRBJ1-6, is SQTIHQWPATLVQPVGSPLSLECTVEGTSNPNLYWYRQAAGRGLQLLFYSVGIGQISSEVPQNLSASRPQDRQFILSSKKLLLSDSGFYLCAWSVRGNSPLHFGNGTRLTVT.

This clone was seen just once. This chain links TRBV19 with TRBJ1-5; D is perhaps TRBD1 (6 bases). CDR1 and CDR2 from the germline V gene are LNHDA and SQIVND (reference sequence). The CDR3 totals 13 residues. V was pared by 6 bases and J by 6 bases, with 12 bases between. The chain's CDR3 is CASSDDRTQPQHF. The CDR3 bases are TGTGCCAGTAGCGACGACAGGACTCAGCCCCAGCATTTT.

About this clone itself: The same CDR3 arises from other DNA sequences in this sample as well. J is TRBJ1-4 and V is TRBV9, with D maybe TRBD1 (5 bases). Germline V lookup: CDR1 SGDLS, CDR2 YYNGEE. The CDR3 runs to 14 residues. The ends were cut back, 4 bases at V and 2 bases at J, with 9 bases in the middle. The CDR3 loop is CASSQGSTNEKLFF. For the CDR3, the DNA is TGTGCCAGCAGCCAGGGATCGACTAATGAAAAACTGTTTTTT.

The chain carries TRBV4-1 and TRBJ1-2, with D maybe TRBD1 (5 bases). This CDR3 has 17 residues. Germline V gives CDR1 MGHRA, CDR2 YSYEKL. Trimming took 1 base from V and 2 from J, leaving 17 bases between them. The CDR3 here is CASSQVFPAGPNYGYTF. CDR3 DNA: TGCGCCAGCAGCCAAGTTTTCCCGGCAGGGCCAAACTATGGCTACACCTTC.

The J gene is TRBJ1-2, the V gene TRBV5-6, with D maybe TRBD1 (5 bases). Germline V CDR1 and CDR2: SGHDT, YYEEEE. The CDR3 consists of 13 residues. Between the trimmed V and J ends, which lost 3 bases and 2 bases, there was a span of 8 bases. The CDR3 here is CASSSGHNYGYTF. The CDR3 DNA reads as TGTGCCAGCAGCTCTGGACACAACTATGGCTACACCTTC.

This clone has just a few counts. V usage is TRBV6-5 and J usage is TRBJ1-5, with TRBD1 as a possible D gene (5 bases). Germline V gene data show CDR1 as MNHEY and CDR2 as SVGAGI. The CDR3 covers 12 residues. V lost 5 bases to trimming and J lost 5 bases, with 7 bases between them. The CDR3 spells CASSTGYQPQHF. Written as DNA, the CDR3 is TGTGCCAGCAGTACAGGCTATCAGCCCCAGCATTTT.

The chain joins TRBV3-1 (or the pseudogene TRBV3-2) to TRBJ2-7, with 10 bases that match TRBD2. Germline values: CDR1 LGHDT, CDR2 YNNKEL (reference sequence). The V segment lost 2 bases and the J segment 1 base; nucleotides outside the gene matches: 5. This CDR3 is 16 amino acids long. The CDR3, as DNA: TGTGCCAGCAGCCAACCCAAAGCGGGGGGGTCCTACGAGCAGTACTTC. This translates into CASSQPKAGGSYEQYF.

This clone has just a few counts. The chain couples TRBV4-1 to TRBJ2-7; weak D call: TRBD1 (6 bases). Germline V gene lookup returns CDR1 MGHRA and CDR2 YSYEKL. V lost 3 bases to trimming and J lost 7 bases, with 25 bases between them. The CDR3 loop spans 17 amino acids. CDR3 DNA: TGCGCCAGCAGCCACCAGAACCTGATAGGACCTAGGGGGGAGCAGTACTTC. Translating it yields CASSHQNLIGPRGEQYF.

This chain uses TRBV19 with TRBJ2-3; weak D call: TRBD1 (6 bases). V lost 3 bases and J lost 8, with 12 bases in between. Germline V lookup: CDR1 LNHDA, CDR2 SQIVND (reference sequence). The CDR3 is made up of 13 amino acids. The CDR3, as DNA: TGTGCCAGTAGTATTGGGGGCTTAACTACGCAGTATTTT. Amino acids: CASSIGGLTTQYF.

This clone was counted between two and nine times. The gene calls are TRBV29-1 and TRBJ1-2; 7 bases fit TRBD1. Germline assignment: CDR1 SQVTM and CDR2 ANQGSEA. The CDR3 has 13 residues. The V segment lost 2 bases and the J segment 6 bases; nucleotides outside the gene matches: 6. The CDR3 is CSVEKTTGNGYTF. The CDR3 DNA follows: TGCAGCGTTGAAAAGACGACAGGGAATGGCTACACCTTC. The whole variable domain, remainder taken from reference TRBV29-1 and TRBJ1-2, is SAVISQKPSRDICQRGTSLTIQCQVDSQVTMMFWYRQQPGQSLTLIATANQGSEATYESGFVIDKFPISRPNLTFSTLTVSNMSPEDSSIYLCSVEKTTGNGYTFGSGTRLTVV.

The V call is TRBV2, the J call TRBJ2-5; D unclear. CDR1 and CDR2 from the germline V gene are SNHLY and FYNNEI. The CDR3 consists of 15 residues. V was clipped by 4 bases and J by 3 bases, with 15 bases between them. The CDR3 DNA sequence: TGTGCCAGCAGTGTGACCAGTATCAGGAAAGAGACCCAGTACTTC. Translated: CASSVTSIRKETQYF.